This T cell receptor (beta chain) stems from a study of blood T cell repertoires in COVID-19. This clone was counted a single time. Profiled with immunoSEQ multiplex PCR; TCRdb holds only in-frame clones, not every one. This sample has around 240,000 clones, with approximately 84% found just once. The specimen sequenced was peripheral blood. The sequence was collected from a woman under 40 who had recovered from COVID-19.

CDR3 nucleotides: TGCGCCAGCAGTCCCCTAGCGGGGGTGACCAACCTCATCACAGATACGCAGTATTTT. Translation gives CASSPLAGVTNLITDTQYF. The genes are TRBV10-1 and TRBJ2-3; TRBD2 agrees at 10 bases. Losses at the gene ends were 5 bases for V and 2 bases for J; bases not matched to a gene: 16. Looked up from germline, CDR1 is WNHNN and CDR2 is SYGVQD (reference sequence). The CDR3 is made up of 19 amino acids.